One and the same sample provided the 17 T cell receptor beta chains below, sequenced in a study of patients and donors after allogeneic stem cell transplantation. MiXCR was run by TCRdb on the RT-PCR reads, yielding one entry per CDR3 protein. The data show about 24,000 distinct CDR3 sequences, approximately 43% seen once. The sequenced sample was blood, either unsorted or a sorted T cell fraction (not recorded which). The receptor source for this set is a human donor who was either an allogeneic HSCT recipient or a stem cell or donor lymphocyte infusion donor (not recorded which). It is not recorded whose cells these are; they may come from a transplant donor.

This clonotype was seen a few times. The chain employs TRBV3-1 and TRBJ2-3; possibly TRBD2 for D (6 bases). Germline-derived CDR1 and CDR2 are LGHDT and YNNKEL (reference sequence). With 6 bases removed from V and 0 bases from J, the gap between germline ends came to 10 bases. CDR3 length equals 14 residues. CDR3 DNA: TGTGCCAGCAGATCAAGCGGGAGCACAGATACGCAGTATTTT. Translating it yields CASRSSGSTDTQYF.

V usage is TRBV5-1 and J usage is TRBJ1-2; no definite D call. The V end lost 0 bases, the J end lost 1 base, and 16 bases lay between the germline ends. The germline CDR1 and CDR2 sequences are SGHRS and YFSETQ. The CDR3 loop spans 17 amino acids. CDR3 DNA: TGCGCCAGCAGCTTGGACCCCTTCGGGAGGGATAACTATGGCTACACCTTC. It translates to CASSLDPFGRDNYGYTF.

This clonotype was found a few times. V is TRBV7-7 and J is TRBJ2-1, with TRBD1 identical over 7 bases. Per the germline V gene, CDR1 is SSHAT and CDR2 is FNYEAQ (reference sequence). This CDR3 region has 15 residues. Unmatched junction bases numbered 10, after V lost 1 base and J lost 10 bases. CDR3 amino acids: CASSLGSGGESEQFF. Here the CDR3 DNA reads TGTGCCAGCAGCTTAGGGTCAGGGGGTGAGTCCGAGCAGTTCTTC.

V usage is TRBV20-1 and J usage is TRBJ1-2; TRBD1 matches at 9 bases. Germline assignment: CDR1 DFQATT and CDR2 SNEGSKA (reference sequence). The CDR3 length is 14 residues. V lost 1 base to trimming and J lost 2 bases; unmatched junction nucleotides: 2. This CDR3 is CSARGDRANYGYTF. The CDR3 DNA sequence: TGCAGTGCTAGAGGGGACAGGGCAAACTATGGCTACACCTTC.

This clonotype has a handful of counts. DNA of the CDR3: TGTGCCAGCAGCCAAGACCTCGAAGGAGGGGAAAGCTCCTACAATGAGCAGTTCTTC. This translates into CASSQDLEGGESSYNEQFF. V gene TRBV3-1 combines with J gene TRBJ2-1; a weak D match, TRBD2 (6 bases). This CDR3 has 19 amino acids. Germline loops: CDR1 LGHDT, CDR2 YNNKEL (reference sequence). V lost 0 bases and J lost 0, with 18 bases in between.

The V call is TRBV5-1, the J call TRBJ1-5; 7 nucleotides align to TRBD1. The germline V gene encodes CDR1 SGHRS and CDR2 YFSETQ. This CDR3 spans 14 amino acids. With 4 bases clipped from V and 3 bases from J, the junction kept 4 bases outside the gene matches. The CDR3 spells CASSNGTANQPQHF. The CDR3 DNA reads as TGCGCCAGCAGCAACGGGACAGCCAATCAGCCCCAGCATTTT.

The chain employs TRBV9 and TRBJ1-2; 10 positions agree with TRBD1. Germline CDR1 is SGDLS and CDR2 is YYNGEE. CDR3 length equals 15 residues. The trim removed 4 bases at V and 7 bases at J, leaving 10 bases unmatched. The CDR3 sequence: CASSLEGDRGGGYTF. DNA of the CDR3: TGTGCCAGCAGCCTCGAGGGGGACAGGGGAGGTGGCTACACCTTC.

The CDR3 spells CASSLGQAPNQPQHF. Here the CDR3 DNA reads TGCGCCAGCAGCTTGGGGCAGGCCCCCAATCAGCCCCAGCATTTT. This chain uses TRBV5-1 with TRBJ1-5, with D unresolved. The CDR3 consists of 15 residues. Germline V gene lookup returns CDR1 SGHRS and CDR2 YFSETQ. Trimming removed 0 bases from V and 3 bases from J, with 10 bases in between. Variable domain in full (rest from reference TRBV5-1 and TRBJ1-5): KAGVTQTPRYLIKTRGQQVTLSCSPISGHRSVSWYQQTPGQGLQFLFEYFSETQRNKGNFPGRFSGRQFSNSRSEMNVSTLELGDSALYLCASSLGQAPNQPQHFGDGTRLSIL.

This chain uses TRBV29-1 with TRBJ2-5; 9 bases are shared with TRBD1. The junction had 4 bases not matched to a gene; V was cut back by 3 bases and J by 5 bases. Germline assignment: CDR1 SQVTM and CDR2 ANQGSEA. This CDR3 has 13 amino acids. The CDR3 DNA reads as TGCAGCGTTGACCAGACAGGGGGGGAGACCCAGTACTTC. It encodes CSVDQTGGETQYF. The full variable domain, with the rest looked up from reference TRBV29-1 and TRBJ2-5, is SAVISQKPSRDICQRGTSLTIQCQVDSQVTMMFWYRQQPGQSLTLIATANQGSEATYESGFVIDKFPISRPNLTFSTLTVSNMSPEDSSIYLCSVDQTGGETQYFGPGTRLLVL.

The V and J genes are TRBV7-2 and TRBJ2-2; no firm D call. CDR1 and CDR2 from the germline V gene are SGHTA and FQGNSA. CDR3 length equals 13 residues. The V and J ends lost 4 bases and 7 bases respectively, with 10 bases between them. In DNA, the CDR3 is TGTGCCAGCAGCTCCCGCTTTGGCGGGGAGCTGTTTTTT. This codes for CASSSRFGGELFF.

CDR3 region: CASSQAGTLFYEQFF. The CDR3 nucleotides read TGCGCCAGCAGCCAAGCCGGGACACTTTTCTATGAGCAGTTCTTC. V is TRBV4-1 and J is TRBJ2-1, with D possibly being TRBD1 (6 bases). The CDR3 runs 15 residues. The V end was cut by 1 base, the J end by 8 bases, with 15 bases between. In germline, CDR1 is MGHRA, CDR2 YSYEKL.

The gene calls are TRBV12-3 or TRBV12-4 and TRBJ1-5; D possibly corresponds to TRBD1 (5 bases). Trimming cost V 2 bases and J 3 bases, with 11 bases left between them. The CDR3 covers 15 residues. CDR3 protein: CASSLIDRYNQPQHF. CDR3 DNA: TGTGCCAGCAGTTTAATTGACAGATACAATCAGCCCCAGCATTTT.

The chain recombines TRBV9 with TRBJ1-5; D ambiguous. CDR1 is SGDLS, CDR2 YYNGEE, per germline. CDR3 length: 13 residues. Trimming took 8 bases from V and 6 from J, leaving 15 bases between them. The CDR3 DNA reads TGTGCCAGTAAAACCCCGGATTGTCAGCCCCAGCATTTT. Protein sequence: CASKTPDCQPQHF. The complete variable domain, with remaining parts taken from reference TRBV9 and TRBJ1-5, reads DSGVTQTPKHLITATGQRVTLRCSPRSGDLSVYWYQQSLDQGLQFLIQYYNGEERAKGNILERFSAQQFPDLHSELNLSSLELGDSALYFCASKTPDCQPQHFGDGTRLSIL.

For the CDR3, the DNA is TGTGCCAGCAGCCAACGGACCAGGGGAGGCTACAATGAGCAGTTCTTC. Encoded protein: CASSQRTRGGYNEQFF. J is TRBJ2-1 and V is TRBV11-2; D may correspond to TRBD1 or TRBD2 (6 bases each). Germline V gene data show CDR1 as SGHAT and CDR2 as FQNNGV. This CDR3 contains 16 residues. Trimming took 5 bases from V and 3 from J, leaving 17 bases between them.

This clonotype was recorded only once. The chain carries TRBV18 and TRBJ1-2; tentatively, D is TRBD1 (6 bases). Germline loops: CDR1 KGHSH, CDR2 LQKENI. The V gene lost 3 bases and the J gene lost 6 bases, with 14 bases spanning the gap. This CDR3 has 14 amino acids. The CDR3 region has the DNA TGTGCCAGCTCACCTGGACAGCCTAGGGATGGCTACACCTTC. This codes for CASSPGQPRDGYTF.

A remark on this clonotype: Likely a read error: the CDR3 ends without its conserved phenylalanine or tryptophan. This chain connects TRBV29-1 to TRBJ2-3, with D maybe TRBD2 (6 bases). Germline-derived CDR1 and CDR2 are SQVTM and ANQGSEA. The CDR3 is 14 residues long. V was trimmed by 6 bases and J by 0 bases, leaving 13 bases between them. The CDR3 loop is CSVAGSVSTDTQYL. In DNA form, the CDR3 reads TGCAGCGTGGCCGGGAGTGTTAGCACAGATACGCAGTATTTG.

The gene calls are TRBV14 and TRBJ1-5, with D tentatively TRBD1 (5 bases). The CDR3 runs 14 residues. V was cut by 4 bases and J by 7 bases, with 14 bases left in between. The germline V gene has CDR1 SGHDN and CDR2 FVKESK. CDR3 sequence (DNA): TGTGCCAGCAGCCCGAAGGGGCAAGGACAGCCCCAGCATTTT. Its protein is CASSPKGQGQPQHF.